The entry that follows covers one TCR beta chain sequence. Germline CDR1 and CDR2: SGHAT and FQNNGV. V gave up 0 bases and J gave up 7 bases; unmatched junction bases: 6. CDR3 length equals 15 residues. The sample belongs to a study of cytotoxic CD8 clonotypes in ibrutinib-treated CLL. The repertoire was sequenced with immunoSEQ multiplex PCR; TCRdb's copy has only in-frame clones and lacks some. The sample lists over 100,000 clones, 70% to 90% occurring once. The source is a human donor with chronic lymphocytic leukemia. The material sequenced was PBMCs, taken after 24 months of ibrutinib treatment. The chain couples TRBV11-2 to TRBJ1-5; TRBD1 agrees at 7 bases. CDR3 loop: CASSLEGRGRQPQHF. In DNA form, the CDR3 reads TGTGCCAGCAGCTTAGAAGGGAGGGGGCGCCAGCCCCAGCATTTT. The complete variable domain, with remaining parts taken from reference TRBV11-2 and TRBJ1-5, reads EAGVAQSPRYKIIEKRQSVAFWCNPISGHATLYWYQQILGQGPKLLIQFQNNGVVDDSQLPKDRFSAERLKGVDSTLKIQPAKLEDSAVYLCASSLEGRGRQPQHFGDGTRLSIL.